The source of this T cell receptor (beta chain) is a study of radiation and T cells in renal cell carcinoma. Study-wide results and limits: Pretreatment tumor biopsies were lacking, so baseline clonotypes are unknown. Top tumor clonotypes rose in blood 2 weeks post-radiation, then contracted.

Repertoires were generated with immunoSEQ multiplex PCR, while TCRdb's copy carries only in-frame clones and drops some. The table has about 150,000 clones, 87% seen once. Time point defined: blood 2 weeks post-SBRT. Treatment meaning: 15 Gy SBRT to primary tumor, nephrectomy 4 weeks later. Radiation-treated patients gave blood at baseline, week 2 and week 4. The patient's renal cell carcinoma had clear cell pathology. In the case of this clone: The antigen is not known.

CDR3 size: 17 residues. This TCR derives from a woman in her forties or fifties with renal cell carcinoma. Sequencing used blood, obtained from a patient whose treatment included radiotherapy and nephrectomy. The rearrangement uses TRBV21-1 and TRBJ2-4; the D call of TRBD1 is as the table states it, not checked on the DNA. TRBV21-1 is tagged as a pseudogene. The CDR3 loop is CASSTLDRDKAKNIQYF. DNA for the CDR3: TGTGCCAGCAGCACCCTGGACAGGGACAAAGCCAAAAACATTCAGTACTTC.